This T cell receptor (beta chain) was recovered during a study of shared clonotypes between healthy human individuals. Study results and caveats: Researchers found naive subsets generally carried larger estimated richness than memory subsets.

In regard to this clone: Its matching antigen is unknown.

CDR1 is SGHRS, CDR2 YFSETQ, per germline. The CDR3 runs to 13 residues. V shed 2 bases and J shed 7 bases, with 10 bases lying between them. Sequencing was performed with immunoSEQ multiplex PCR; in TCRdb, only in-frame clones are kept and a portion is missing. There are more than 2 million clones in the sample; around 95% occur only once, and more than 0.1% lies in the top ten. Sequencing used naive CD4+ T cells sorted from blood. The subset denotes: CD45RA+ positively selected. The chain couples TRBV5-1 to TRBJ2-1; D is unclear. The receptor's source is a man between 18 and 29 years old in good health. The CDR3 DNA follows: TGCGCCAGCAGCTTTGATGGGCGGAATGAGCAGTTCTTC. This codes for CASSFDGRNEQFF.